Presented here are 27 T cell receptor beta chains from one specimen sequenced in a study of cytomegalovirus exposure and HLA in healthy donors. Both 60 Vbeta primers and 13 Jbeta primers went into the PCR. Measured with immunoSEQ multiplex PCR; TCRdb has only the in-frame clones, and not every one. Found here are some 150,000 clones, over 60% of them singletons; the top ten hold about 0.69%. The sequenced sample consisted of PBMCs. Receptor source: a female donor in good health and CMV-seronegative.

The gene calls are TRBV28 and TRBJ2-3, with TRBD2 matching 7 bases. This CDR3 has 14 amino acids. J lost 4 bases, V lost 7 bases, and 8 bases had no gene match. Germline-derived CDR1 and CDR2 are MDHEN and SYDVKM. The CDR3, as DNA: TGTGCCAGCACCCCAGCGGGGCGGCCAGATACGCAGTATTTT. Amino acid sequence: CASTPAGRPDTQYF.

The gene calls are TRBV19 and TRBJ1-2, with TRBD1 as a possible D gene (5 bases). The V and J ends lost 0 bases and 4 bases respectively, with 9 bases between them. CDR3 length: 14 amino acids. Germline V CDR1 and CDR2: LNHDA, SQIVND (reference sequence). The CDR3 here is CASSIEGQLYGYTF. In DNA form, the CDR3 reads TGTGCCAGTAGTATAGAGGGGCAGCTCTATGGCTACACCTTC.

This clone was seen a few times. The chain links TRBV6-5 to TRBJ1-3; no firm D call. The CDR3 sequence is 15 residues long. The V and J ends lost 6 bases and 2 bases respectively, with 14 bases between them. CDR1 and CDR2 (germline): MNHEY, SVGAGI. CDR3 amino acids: CASRLNGEAGNTIYF. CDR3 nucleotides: TGTGCCAGCAGACTCAACGGAGAAGCTGGAAACACCATATATTTT.

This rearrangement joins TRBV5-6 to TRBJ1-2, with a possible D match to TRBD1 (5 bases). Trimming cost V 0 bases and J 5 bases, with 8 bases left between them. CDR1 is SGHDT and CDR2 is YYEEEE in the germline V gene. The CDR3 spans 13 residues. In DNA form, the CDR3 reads TGTGCCAGCAGCTTGGGCAGGGCTTATGGCTACACCTTC. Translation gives CASSLGRAYGYTF.

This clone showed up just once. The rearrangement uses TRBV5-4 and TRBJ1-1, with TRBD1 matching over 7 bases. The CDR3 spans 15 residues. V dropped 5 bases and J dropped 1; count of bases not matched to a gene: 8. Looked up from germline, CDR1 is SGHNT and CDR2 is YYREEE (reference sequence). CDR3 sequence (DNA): TGTGCCAGCAGTTTACAGGGGCAGCGGAACACTGAAGCTTTCTTT. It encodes CASSLQGQRNTEAFF.

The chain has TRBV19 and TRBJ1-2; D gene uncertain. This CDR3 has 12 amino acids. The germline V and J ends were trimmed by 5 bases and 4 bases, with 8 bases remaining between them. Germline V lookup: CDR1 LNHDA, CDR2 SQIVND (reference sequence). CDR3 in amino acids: CASSRYTYGYTF. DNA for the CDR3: TGTGCCAGTAGTCGATACACCTATGGCTACACCTTC. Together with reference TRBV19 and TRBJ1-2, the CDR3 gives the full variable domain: DGGITQSPKYLFRKEGQNVTLSCEQNLNHDAMYWYRQDPGQGLRLIYYSQIVNDFQKGDIAEGYSVSREKKESFPLTVTSAQKNPTAFYLCASSRYTYGYTFGSGTRLTVV.

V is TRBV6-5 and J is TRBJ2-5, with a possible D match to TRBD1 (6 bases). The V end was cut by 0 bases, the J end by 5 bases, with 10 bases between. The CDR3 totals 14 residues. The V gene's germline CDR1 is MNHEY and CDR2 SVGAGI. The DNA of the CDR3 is TGTGCCAGCAGTTACTCTGGGGGCGGCGAGACCCAGTACTTC. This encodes CASSYSGGGETQYF.

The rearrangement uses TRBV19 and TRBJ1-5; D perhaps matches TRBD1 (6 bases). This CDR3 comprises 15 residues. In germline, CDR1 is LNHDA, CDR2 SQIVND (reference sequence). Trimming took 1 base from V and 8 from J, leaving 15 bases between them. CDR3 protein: CASSIAVGAGKPQHF. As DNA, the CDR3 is TGTGCCAGTAGTATAGCGGTGGGGGCAGGTAAGCCCCAGCATTTT.

The CDR3 loop reads CASSVLDKNTEAFF. In DNA form, the CDR3 reads TGTGCCAGCAGCGTTCTCGACAAGAACACTGAAGCTTTCTTT. The chain carries TRBV9 and TRBJ1-1; D gene unclear. Germline V CDR1 and CDR2: SGDLS, YYNGEE. The CDR3 contains 14 residues. V was clipped by 2 bases and J by 1 base, with 9 bases between them.

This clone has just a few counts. For the CDR3, the DNA is TGCGCCAGCAGCTTGTCAGGGAGGGGCACAGATACGCAGTATTTT. Translating gives CASSLSGRGTDTQYF. The V gene is TRBV5-1, the J gene TRBJ2-3; 7 positions match TRBD2. The V segment lost 1 base and the J segment 1 base; nucleotides outside the gene matches: 3. The CDR3 loop spans 15 amino acids. Germline V gives CDR1 SGHRS, CDR2 YFSETQ.

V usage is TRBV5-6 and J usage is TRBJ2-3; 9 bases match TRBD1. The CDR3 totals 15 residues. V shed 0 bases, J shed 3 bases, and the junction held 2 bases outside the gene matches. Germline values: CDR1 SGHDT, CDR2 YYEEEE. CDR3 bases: TGTGCCAGCAGCTTGGCGGGACAGGGTACAGATACGCAGTATTTT. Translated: CASSLAGQGTDTQYF.

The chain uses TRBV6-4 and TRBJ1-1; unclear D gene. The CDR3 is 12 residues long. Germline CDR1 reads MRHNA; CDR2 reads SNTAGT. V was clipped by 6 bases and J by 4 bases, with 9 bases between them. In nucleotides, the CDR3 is TGTGCCAGCAGCACATCGATCACTGAAGCTTTCTTT. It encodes CASSTSITEAFF.

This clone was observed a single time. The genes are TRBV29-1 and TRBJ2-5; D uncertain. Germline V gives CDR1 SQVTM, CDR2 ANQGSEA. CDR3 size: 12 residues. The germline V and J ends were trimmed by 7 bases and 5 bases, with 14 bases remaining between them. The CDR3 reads CSAAGRRETQYF. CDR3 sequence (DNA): TGCAGCGCCGCTGGCCGCAGGGAGACCCAGTACTTC.

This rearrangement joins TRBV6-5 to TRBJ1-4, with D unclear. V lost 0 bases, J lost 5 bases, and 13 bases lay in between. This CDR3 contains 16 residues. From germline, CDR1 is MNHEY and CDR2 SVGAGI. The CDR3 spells CASSYSFGERNEKLFF. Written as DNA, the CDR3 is TGTGCCAGCAGTTACTCCTTCGGGGAAAGAAATGAAAAACTGTTTTTT.

CDR3 coding DNA: TGCGCCAGCAGCCAAGATTTACGGGTCGGGACCCAGTACTTC. This translates into CASSQDLRVGTQYF. The chain recombines TRBV4-1 with TRBJ2-5; D gene ambiguous. CDR1 MGHRA and CDR2 YSYEKL come from the germline V gene. Between the trimmed V and J ends, which lost 0 bases and 7 bases, there was a span of 12 bases. The CDR3 consists of 14 residues.

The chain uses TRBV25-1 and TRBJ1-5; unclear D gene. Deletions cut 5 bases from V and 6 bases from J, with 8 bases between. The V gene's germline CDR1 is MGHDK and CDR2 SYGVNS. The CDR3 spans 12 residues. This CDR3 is CASSTGSQPQHF. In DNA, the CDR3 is TGTGCCAGCAGTACTGGGAGTCAGCCCCAGCATTTT.

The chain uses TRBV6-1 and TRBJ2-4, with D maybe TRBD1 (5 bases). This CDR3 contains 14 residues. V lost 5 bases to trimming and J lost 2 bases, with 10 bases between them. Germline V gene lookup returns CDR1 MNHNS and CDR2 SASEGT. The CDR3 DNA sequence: TGTGCCAGCAGTCTAGACAGCTCCAAAAACATTCAGTACTTC. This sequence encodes CASSLDSSKNIQYF.

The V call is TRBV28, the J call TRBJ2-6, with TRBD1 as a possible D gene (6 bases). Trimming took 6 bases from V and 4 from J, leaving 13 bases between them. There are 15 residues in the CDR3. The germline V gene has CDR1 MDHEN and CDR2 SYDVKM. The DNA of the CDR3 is TGTGCCAGCAGCCCCCCAGGGACAGGGGCCAACGTCCTGACTTTC. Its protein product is CASSPPGTGANVLTF.

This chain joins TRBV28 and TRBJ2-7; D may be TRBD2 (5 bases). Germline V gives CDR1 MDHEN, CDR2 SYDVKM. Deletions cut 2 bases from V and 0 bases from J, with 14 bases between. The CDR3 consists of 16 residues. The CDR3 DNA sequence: TGTGCCAGCAGTTTAGGCGAGGGCATCCTCTCCTACGAGCAGTACTTC. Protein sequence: CASSLGEGILSYEQYF.

The CDR3 region has the DNA TGTGCCAGCAGTTTGACAGACTCCTACAATGAGCAGTTCTTC. Translated: CASSLTDSYNEQFF. The V call is TRBV28, the J call TRBJ2-1; D may be TRBD1 (5 bases). This CDR3 is 14 amino acids long. The V gene lost 3 bases and the J gene lost 0 bases, with 6 bases spanning the gap. Per germline, CDR1 MDHEN and CDR2 SYDVKM.

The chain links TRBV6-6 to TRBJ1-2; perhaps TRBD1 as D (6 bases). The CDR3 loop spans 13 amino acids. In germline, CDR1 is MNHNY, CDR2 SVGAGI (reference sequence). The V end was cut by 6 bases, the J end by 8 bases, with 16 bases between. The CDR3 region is CASSQQGVEGYTF. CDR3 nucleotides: TGTGCCAGCAGCCAACAGGGTGTCGAGGGCTACACCTTC.

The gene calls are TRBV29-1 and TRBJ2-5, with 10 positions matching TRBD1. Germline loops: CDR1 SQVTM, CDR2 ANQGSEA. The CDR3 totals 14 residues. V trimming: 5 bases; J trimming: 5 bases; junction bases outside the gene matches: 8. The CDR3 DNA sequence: TGCAGCGTTCCCACGGGACAGGGGTGGGAGACCCAGTACTTC. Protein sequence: CSVPTGQGWETQYF.

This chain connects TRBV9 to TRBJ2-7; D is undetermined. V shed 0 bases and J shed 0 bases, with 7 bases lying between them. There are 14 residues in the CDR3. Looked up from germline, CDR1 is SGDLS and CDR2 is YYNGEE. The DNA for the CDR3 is TGTGCCAGCAGCGTAGGAGAGAGCTCCTACGAGCAGTACTTC. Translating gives CASSVGESSYEQYF.

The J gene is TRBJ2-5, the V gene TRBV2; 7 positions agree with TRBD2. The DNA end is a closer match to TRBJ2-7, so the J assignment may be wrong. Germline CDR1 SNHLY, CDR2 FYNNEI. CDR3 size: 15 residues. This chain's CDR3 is CASSERGSHSYEQYF. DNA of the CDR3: TGTGCCAGCAGTGAGCGGGGGAGCCATTCCTACGAGCAGTACTTC.

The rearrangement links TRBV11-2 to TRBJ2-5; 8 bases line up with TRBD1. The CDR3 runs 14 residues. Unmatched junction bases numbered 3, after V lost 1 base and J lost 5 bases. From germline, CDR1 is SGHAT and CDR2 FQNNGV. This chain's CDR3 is CASSLGDRSETQYF. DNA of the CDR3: TGTGCCAGCAGCTTAGGGGACAGGAGTGAGACCCAGTACTTC.

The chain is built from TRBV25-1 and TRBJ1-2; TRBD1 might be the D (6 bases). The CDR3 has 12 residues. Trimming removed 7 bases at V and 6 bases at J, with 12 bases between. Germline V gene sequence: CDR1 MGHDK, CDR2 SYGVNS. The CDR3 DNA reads TGTGCCAGCAAAGGGGGAATGGATGGCTACACCTTC. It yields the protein CASKGGMDGYTF.

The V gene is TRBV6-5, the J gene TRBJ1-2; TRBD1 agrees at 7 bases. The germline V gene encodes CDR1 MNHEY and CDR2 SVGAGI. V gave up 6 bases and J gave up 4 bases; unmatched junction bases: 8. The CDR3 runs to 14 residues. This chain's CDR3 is CASSPDRATYGYTF. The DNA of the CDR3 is TGTGCCAGCAGCCCCGACAGGGCTACCTATGGCTACACCTTC.